This paragraph covers one TCR beta chain sequence. This specimen comes from a study of T cell changes during pregnancy in multiple sclerosis. Germline CDR1 SGHDT, CDR2 YYEEEE. V dropped 1 base and J dropped 7; count of bases not matched to a gene: 5. The CDR3 sequence is 15 residues long. Clones were sequenced by immunoSEQ multiplex PCR, and TCRdb holds only the in-frame ones, with some missing. In the table there are around 100,000 clones, around nine tenths of which are singletons. This receptor was identified in a female donor with multiple sclerosis, enrolled in a pregnancy study. The input for sequencing was peripheral blood, taken in the third trimester of pregnancy. The chain couples TRBV5-6 to TRBJ2-1; 10 bases line up with TRBD1. This CDR3 reads CASSLPGQGQNEQFF. The DNA for the CDR3 is TGTGCCAGCAGCTTGCCGGGACAGGGGCAAAATGAGCAGTTCTTC.